Presented here are 13 T cell receptor beta chains from one specimen sequenced in a study of T cells in Graves' hyperthyroidism and ophthalmopathy. Authors of the study amplified TCR beta CDR3 regions from RNA transcripts. An initial round of RT-PCR targeting the TCR CDR3 relied on the HTBI primer set. Via MiXCR, TCRdb re-called the multiplex PCR reads, giving one row per CDR3 protein. The sample yields fewer than 850,000 distinct CDR3 sequences, 15% to 20% seen once. Sequencing input: blood. All receptors derive from a man aged 45-65 years with Graves' hyperthyroidism.

The rearrangement links TRBV5-1 to TRBJ1-4, with a weak D call TRBD1 (6 bases). CDR1 and CDR2 (germline): SGHRS, YFSETQ. Trimming shortened V by 4 bases and J by 4 bases, and 17 bases separated the two germline ends. The length of the CDR3 is 16 residues. The CDR3, as DNA: TGCGCCAGCAGCCCTGGGGACCGGGGGCATAATGAAAAACTGTTTTTT. It translates to CASSPGDRGHNEKLFF.

This clonotype was counted many times. V usage is TRBV12-3 or TRBV12-4 and J usage is TRBJ1-1, with 8 bases lining up with TRBD1. The CDR3 covers 15 residues. V was clipped by 6 bases and J by 5 bases; unmatched bases: 11. The CDR3 is CASSPGTGFGTEAFF. CDR3 in DNA: TGTGCCAGCAGCCCAGGGACAGGCTTCGGGACTGAAGCTTTCTTT.

In the case of this clonotype: A much larger clone differs from this one at a single base, so this may be a read error. The chain employs TRBV28 and TRBJ2-2; TRBD2 aligns across 7 bases. Germline V gene lookup returns CDR1 MDHEN and CDR2 SYDVKM. The CDR3 totals 16 residues. The CDR3 DNA follows: TGTGCCAGCAGGGGGAGCGGGAACGCGAACACCGGGGGGCTGTTTTTT. Amino acid sequence: CASRGSGNANTGGLFF.

The sample holds a few counts of this clonotype. The chain recombines TRBV9 with TRBJ2-5, with 10 bases that match TRBD1. CDR1 SGDLS and CDR2 YYNGEE come from the germline V gene. This CDR3 contains 16 residues. The J segment lost 5 bases and the V segment lost 2 bases, leaving 9 bases of the junction unmatched. CDR3 bases: TGTGCCAGCAGCGTGGGGAGACAGGGGGCCATGGAGACCCAGTACTTC. Translated, it gives CASSVGRQGAMETQYF.

This clonotype was detected many times. CDR3 nucleotide sequence: TGTGCCAGCAGTTACGACAGGGTTCAGAATTCACCCCTCCACTTT. Protein: CASSYDRVQNSPLHF. J is TRBJ1-6 and V is TRBV2, with 7 bases aligning to TRBD1. The V segment lost 5 bases and the J segment 7 bases; nucleotides outside the gene matches: 8. The CDR3 has 15 amino acids. Germline values: CDR1 SNHLY, CDR2 FYNNEI.

As DNA, the CDR3 is TGTGCCAGCAACTCAAAGACACCGGGGGTCTCTGGAAACACCATATATTTT. Translating gives CASNSKTPGVSGNTIYF. The chain joins TRBV12-3 or TRBV12-4 to TRBJ1-3; the D gene is possibly TRBD1 (5 bases). V shed 7 bases and J shed 0 bases, with 19 bases lying between them. This CDR3 spans 17 amino acids.

This clonotype has ten or more counts. The V and J genes are TRBV5-1 and TRBJ1-1; TRBD1 is a possible D gene (6 bases). Germline-derived CDR1 and CDR2 are SGHRS and YFSETQ. The CDR3 is made up of 14 amino acids. V lost 0 bases and J lost 5, with 11 bases in between. The CDR3 DNA sequence: TGCGCCAGCAGCTTGGATCAGGGGACAACTGAAGCTTTCTTT. Translating it yields CASSLDQGTTEAFF.

In regard to this clonotype: This could be a read error, since a much larger clone is one nucleotide away. This rearrangement joins TRBV24-1 to TRBJ2-5, with TRBD1 as a possible D gene (6 bases). Germline-derived CDR1 and CDR2 are KGHDR and SFDVKD. The CDR3 loop spans 16 amino acids. DNA for the CDR3: TGTGCCACCAGTGACGATCGGAGGTTGGGACAAGAGACCCAGAACTTC. It translates to CATSDDRRLGQETQNF.

There are a few counts of this clonotype. This chain links TRBV6-2 or TRBV6-3 with TRBJ2-3, with D maybe TRBD1 (5 bases). With 4 bases removed from V and 11 bases from J, the gap between germline ends came to 13 bases. This CDR3 is 12 amino acids long. Germline V CDR1 and CDR2: MNHEY, SVGEGT. The CDR3 region has the DNA TGTGCCAGCAGTTCGCAGGGTTCGAAGCAGTATTTT. It codes for CASSSQGSKQYF.

This chain joins TRBV20-1 and TRBJ2-1; TRBD2 might be the D (5 bases). V gave up 5 bases and J gave up 7 bases, with 18 bases separating them. Germline assignment: CDR1 DFQATT and CDR2 SNEGSKA (reference sequence). The CDR3 runs to 14 residues. CDR3 amino acids: CSAERIQTNNEQFF. The CDR3 nucleotides are TGCAGTGCTGAGCGGATTCAAACAAATAATGAGCAGTTCTTC.

V gene TRBV7-9 combines with J gene TRBJ2-7; D is unresolved. With 3 bases removed from V and 6 bases from J, the gap between germline ends came to 15 bases. The germline CDR1 and CDR2 sequences are SEHNR and FQNEAQ (reference sequence). This CDR3 region has 14 residues. The CDR3: CASSFELTKSEQYF. CDR3 nucleotides: TGTGCCAGCAGCTTCGAGCTCACAAAGAGCGAGCAGTACTTC.

In its sample, this clonotype was seen a few times. The chain uses TRBV7-3 and TRBJ2-2, with D hard to call. V was pared by 2 bases and J by 7 bases, with 17 bases between. Per the germline V gene, CDR1 is SGHTA and CDR2 is FQGTGA. This CDR3 comprises 16 residues. The CDR3 region is CASSLGRPLEFGELFF. CDR3 in DNA: TGTGCCAGCAGCTTAGGGCGGCCTCTCGAGTTCGGGGAGCTGTTTTTT.

Notes on this clonotype: Possible read error: a much larger clone is one base away. The chain carries TRBV7-2 and TRBJ2-5; D perhaps matches TRBD2 (7 bases). The CDR3 loop spans 15 amino acids. CDR1 and CDR2 (germline): SGHTA, FQGNSA. Trimming took 5 bases from V and 5 from J, leaving 18 bases between them. The CDR3 DNA is TGTGCCAGCAGCCGGGACGGGGGGCCAGGGGAGACCCAGTACTTC. Protein sequence: CASSRDGGPGETQYF.